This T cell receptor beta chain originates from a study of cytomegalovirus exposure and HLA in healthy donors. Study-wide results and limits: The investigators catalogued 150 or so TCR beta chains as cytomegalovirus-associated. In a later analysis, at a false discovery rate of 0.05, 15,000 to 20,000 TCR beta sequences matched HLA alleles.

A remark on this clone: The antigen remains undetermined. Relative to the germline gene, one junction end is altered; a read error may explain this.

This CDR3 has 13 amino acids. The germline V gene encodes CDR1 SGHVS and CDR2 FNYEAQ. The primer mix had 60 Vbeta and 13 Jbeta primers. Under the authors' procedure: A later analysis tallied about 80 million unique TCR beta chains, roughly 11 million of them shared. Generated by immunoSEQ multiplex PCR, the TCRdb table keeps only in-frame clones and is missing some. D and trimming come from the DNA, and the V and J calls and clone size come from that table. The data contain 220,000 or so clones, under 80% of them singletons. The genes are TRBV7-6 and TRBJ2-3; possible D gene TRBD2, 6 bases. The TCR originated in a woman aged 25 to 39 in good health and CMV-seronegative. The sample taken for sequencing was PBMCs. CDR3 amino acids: CASSRARGDTQYF. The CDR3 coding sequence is TGTGCTAGCAGTCGGGCCCGGGGGGATACGCAGTATTTT.